The T cell receptor (beta chain) described here comes from a study of blood T cell repertoires in COVID-19. Whole-study context: T cells, B-cell-depleted T cells, or PBMCs provided the cDNA or gDNA that served as material.

Sequencing used immunoSEQ multiplex PCR; TCRdb keeps in-frame clones, though not all of them. The sample shows about 280,000 clones, around nine tenths of them seen only once. Deletions cut 3 bases from V and 4 bases from J, with 19 bases between. This CDR3 spans 15 amino acids. From germline, CDR1 is DFQATT and CDR2 SNEGSKA (reference sequence). Enrollees, about 18 to 89 years old, lived in some 24 US areas. Cohort 3 donors were reported recovered after two negative PCRs, clearance, or symptom resolution. This TCR derives from a woman in her fifties or sixties who had recovered from COVID-19. This chain links TRBV20-1 with TRBJ2-7; a weak D match, TRBD2 (6 bases). The sequencing input was PBMCs or T cells enriched from blood (not recorded which). CDR3 bases: TGCAGTGCTAGTGACGGGAGTACGGTAAGGTACGAGCAGTACTTC. Protein: CSASDGSTVRYEQYF.